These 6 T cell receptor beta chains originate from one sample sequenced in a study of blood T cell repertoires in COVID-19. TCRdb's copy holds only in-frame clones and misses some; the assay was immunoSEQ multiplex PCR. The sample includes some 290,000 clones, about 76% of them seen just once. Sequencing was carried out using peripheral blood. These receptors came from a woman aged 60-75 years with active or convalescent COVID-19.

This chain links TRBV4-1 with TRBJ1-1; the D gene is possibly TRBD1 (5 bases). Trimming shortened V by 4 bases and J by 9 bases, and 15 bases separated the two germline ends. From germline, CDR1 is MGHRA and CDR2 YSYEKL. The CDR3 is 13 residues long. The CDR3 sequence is CASSRGVGYQAFF. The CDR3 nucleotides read TGCGCCAGCAGCCGGGGGGTGGGGTACCAAGCTTTCTTT.

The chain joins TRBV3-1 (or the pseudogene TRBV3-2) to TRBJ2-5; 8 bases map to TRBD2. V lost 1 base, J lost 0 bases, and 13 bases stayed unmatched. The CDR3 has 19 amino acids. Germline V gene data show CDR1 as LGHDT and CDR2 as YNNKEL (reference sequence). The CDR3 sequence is CASSQVWGGGQTYQETQYF. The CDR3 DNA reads TGTGCCAGCAGCCAAGTTTGGGGCGGGGGGCAAACTTACCAAGAGACCCAGTACTTC.

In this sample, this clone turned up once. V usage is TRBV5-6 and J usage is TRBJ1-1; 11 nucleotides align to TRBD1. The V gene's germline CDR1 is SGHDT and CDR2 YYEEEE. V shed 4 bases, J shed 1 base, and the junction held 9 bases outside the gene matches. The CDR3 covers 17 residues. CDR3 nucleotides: TGTGCCAGCAGCCATGGACAGGGGGCAGTTTGGAACACTGAAGCTTTCTTT. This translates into CASSHGQGAVWNTEAFF.

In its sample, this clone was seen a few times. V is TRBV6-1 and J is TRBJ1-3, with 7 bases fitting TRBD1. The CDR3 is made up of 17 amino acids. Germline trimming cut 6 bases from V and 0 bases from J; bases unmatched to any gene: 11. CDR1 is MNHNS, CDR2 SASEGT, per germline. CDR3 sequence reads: CASSETGALISGNTIYF. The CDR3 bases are TGTGCCAGCAGCGAAACAGGGGCTCTTATCTCTGGAAACACCATATATTTT.

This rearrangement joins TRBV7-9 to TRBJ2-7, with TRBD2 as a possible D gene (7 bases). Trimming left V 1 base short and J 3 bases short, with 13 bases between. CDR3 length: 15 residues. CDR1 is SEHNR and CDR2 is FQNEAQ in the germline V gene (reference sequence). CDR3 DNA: TGTGCCAGCAGCTTAGGGAGGGGGGGAAACTACGAGCAGTACTTC. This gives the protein CASSLGRGGNYEQYF.

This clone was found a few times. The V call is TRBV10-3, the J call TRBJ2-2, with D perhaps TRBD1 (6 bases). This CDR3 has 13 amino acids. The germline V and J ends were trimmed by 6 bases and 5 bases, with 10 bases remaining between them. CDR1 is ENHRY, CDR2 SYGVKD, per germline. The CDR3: CAIRDTGTGELFF. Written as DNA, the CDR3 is TGTGCCATCAGGGATACAGGGACCGGGGAGCTGTTTTTT.